The 10 T cell receptor beta chains below come from one sample, sequenced in a study of T cells of healthy individuals. TCRdb independently ran MiXCR on the 5' RACE reads; one entry per CDR3 protein. The sample holds about 41,000 distinct CDR3 sequences; more than 4.5% are singletons and the top ten take about 8.9%. The source is a human donor in good health.

The rearrangement links TRBV4-1 to TRBJ2-3; D possibly matches TRBD1 or TRBD2 (5 bases each). V was clipped by 4 bases and J by 0 bases, with 17 bases between them. The CDR3 runs to 17 residues. The germline V gene encodes CDR1 MGHRA and CDR2 YSYEKL. This chain's CDR3 is CASSRIIRGPSTDTQYF. Here the CDR3 DNA reads TGCGCCAGCAGCCGAATCATTCGGGGCCCTAGCACAGATACGCAGTATTTT.

There are many counts of this clonotype. This chain uses TRBV5-1 with TRBJ2-2; D gene ambiguous. The CDR3 totals 14 residues. The V and J ends lost 4 bases and 3 bases respectively, with 10 bases between them. Germline V gives CDR1 SGHRS, CDR2 YFSETQ. Here the CDR3 reads CASSPRSDTGELFF. CDR3 in DNA: TGCGCCAGCAGCCCGCGGTCCGACACCGGGGAGCTGTTTTTT.

This clonotype was counted at least ten times. This chain connects TRBV29-1 to TRBJ1-2, with unresolved D. V lost 4 bases to trimming and J lost 2 bases, with 14 bases between them. The CDR3 is 14 amino acids. Germline V gene lookup returns CDR1 SQVTM and CDR2 ANQGSEA. The CDR3 spells CSVGDPGVNYGYTF. Here the CDR3 DNA reads TGCAGCGTTGGAGACCCAGGAGTAAACTATGGCTACACCTTC.

This clonotype was seen at least ten times. The chain combines TRBV11-1 with TRBJ2-5, with D tentatively TRBD2 (5 bases). The CDR3 runs to 13 residues. Germline CDR1 is SGHAT and CDR2 is FQDESV (reference sequence). The V end was cut by 3 bases, the J end by 1 base, with 6 bases between. This chain's CDR3 is CASSFGVQETQYF. CDR3 in DNA: TGTGCCAGCAGCTTCGGGGTCCAAGAGACCCAGTACTTC. Combining the CDR3 with reference TRBV11-1 and TRBJ2-5 gives the whole variable domain EAEVAQSPRYKITEKSQAVAFWCDPISGHATLYWYRQILGQGPELLVQFQDESVVDDSQLPKDRFSAERLKGVDSTLKIQPAELGDSAMYLCASSFGVQETQYFGPGTRLLVL.

This clonotype appeared many times. This chain uses TRBV7-9 with TRBJ1-4; 7 bases are shared with TRBD1. Trimming cost V 4 bases and J 7 bases; bases outside gene matches: 6. From germline, CDR1 is SEHNR and CDR2 FQNEAQ (reference sequence). CDR3 length: 14 residues. CDR3 DNA sequence: TGTGCCAGCAGCTATGGACAGGCGACTGAAAAACTGTTTTTT. As protein: CASSYGQATEKLFF.

Many counts were recorded for this clonotype. The chain links TRBV18 to TRBJ1-4, with D possibly matching TRBD1 (5 bases). The CDR3 spans 13 residues. Germline V gives CDR1 KGHSH, CDR2 LQKENI. V was pared by 6 bases and J by 5 bases, with 10 bases between. The CDR3 protein is CASSEGINEKLFF. As DNA, the CDR3 is TGTGCCAGCTCCGAGGGGATCAATGAAAAACTGTTTTTT.

This clonotype was recorded at least ten times. This chain uses TRBV5-1 with TRBJ2-5, with 11 bases identical to TRBD2. Germline V gene lookup returns CDR1 SGHRS and CDR2 YFSETQ. CDR3 length equals 15 residues. The V segment lost 6 bases and the J segment 4 bases; nucleotides outside the gene matches: 8. The CDR3 nucleotides read TGCGCCAGCAAAATGTTAGCGGGAGGGTCAGAGACCCAGTACTTC. Translation: CASKMLAGGSETQYF.

There are many counts of this clonotype. This sequence joins TRBV6-2 or TRBV6-3 and TRBJ2-1, with a weak D call TRBD1 (6 bases). This CDR3 comprises 19 residues. Per the germline V gene, CDR1 is MNHEY and CDR2 is SVGEGT. The V end lost 2 bases, the J end lost 3 bases, and 23 bases lay between the germline ends. The CDR3 protein is CASSYNSRASPRGYNEQFF. In DNA, the CDR3 is TGTGCCAGCAGTTACAATAGCCGGGCGAGCCCCAGGGGCTACAATGAGCAGTTCTTC.

This clonotype has at least ten counts. At one of its ends the junction is not consistent with the germline gene, which may arise from a read error. CDR3 amino acids: CASSQSLPSNF. The DNA for the CDR3 is TGTGCCAGCAGCCAATCCCTTCCAAGCAACTTC. The chain joins TRBV14 to TRBJ2-1; D is ambiguous. The CDR3 loop spans 11 amino acids. Germline V lookup: CDR1 SGHDN, CDR2 FVKESK.

This clonotype has at least ten counts. CDR3 amino acids: CASSWTSGGAETQYF. The CDR3 DNA reads TGTGCCAGCAGTTGGACTAGCGGGGGGGCAGAGACCCAGTACTTC. V and J are TRBV6-2 or TRBV6-3 and TRBJ2-5, with 15 nucleotides matching TRBD2. In germline, CDR1 is MNHEY, CDR2 SVGEGT. The CDR3 spans 15 residues. Losses at the gene ends were 4 bases for V and 4 bases for J; bases not matched to a gene: 1.